The clone carrying this T cell receptor (beta chain) is deemed medium-sized. Its antigen is still unknown. Little can be read into the size of this beta chain, an off-target read in a library designed for alpha chains. Documented time point: sample taken at primary tumor resection. Untreated early-stage non-small cell lung cancer patients, around 72 in total, were the donors. No cell sorting; template was whole RNA from tumor, lung tissue or PBMC. This record comes from a study of spatial heterogeneity in lung cancer. Overall study: The average appearance count of each unique TCR and UMI combination in raw reads was more than eight.

Every TCR cDNA molecule bore a unique molecular identifier. One entry per CDR3 protein, called by TCRdb with MiXCR from the 5' RACE reads. The table shows some 7,000 distinct CDR3 sequences, with 14% occurring only once. Overall study results and limits: One measure, the expanded intratumoral alpha and beta TCR count, tracked tumor mutation counts.

Germline V gene sequence: CDR1 DFQATT, CDR2 SNEGSKA (reference sequence). The CDR3 has 13 residues. Unmatched junction bases numbered 9, after V lost 6 bases and J lost 8 bases. The chain combines TRBV20-1 with TRBJ2-1; 8 bases line up with TRBD2. The source is a female donor with early-stage non-small cell lung cancer. This sample comprised lung tumor tissue, obtained at surgery. CDR3 sequence: CSAPGGGIDEQFF. CDR3 nucleotide sequence: TGCAGTGCCCCGGGAGGGGGAATCGATGAGCAGTTCTTC.